In its sample, the clone carrying this T cell receptor beta chain was seen many times. The antigen remains unidentified. These data are taken from a study of blood T cells in healthy people across ages. Study-wide results and limits: Expanded clonotype changes were possibly confounded by unknown donor CMV status.

PCR was performed a second time for about 7 to 12 cycles using a sample-barcoded 5' primer and a J-beta primer mix. TCRdb reprocessed the 5' RACE reads via MiXCR and lists one record per CDR3 protein. The data hold some 1.5 million distinct CDR3 sequences, with 25% to 30% observed a single time. The V gene end was trimmed by 2 bases and the J gene end by 4 bases; junction bases not matched to a gene: 9. Germline V gene sequence: CDR1 SGHTA, CDR2 FQGNSA. This CDR3 has 16 residues. Sequences were obtained from blood. J is TRBJ1-2 and V is TRBV7-2, with 8 nucleotides matching TRBD1. This TCR was recovered from a woman in her 30s in good health. The CDR3 is CASSLIRGRPLYGYTF. The CDR3 DNA reads as TGTGCCAGCAGCTTAATCAGGGGGCGCCCACTCTATGGCTACACCTTC.